The 21 T cell receptor beta chains reported below all come from one sample, sequenced in a study of T cell responses to AZD1222 COVID-19 vaccine. The table came from immunoSEQ multiplex PCR; TCRdb's copy has only in-frame clones and leaves some out. Here the sample spans 160,000 or so clones, roughly 91% being singletons. Sequenced material: peripheral blood, taken on day 0 of AZD1222 vaccination. The receptors stem from an adult in good health.

This chain links TRBV19 with TRBJ1-4, with 9 bases matching TRBD1. The CDR3 totals 14 residues. V was clipped by 3 bases and J by 10 bases; unmatched bases: 6. Germline CDR1 and CDR2: LNHDA and SQIVND (reference sequence). The CDR3 region is CASSIGQGKGKLFF. The CDR3 nucleotides are TGTGCCAGTAGTATCGGACAGGGGAAAGGAAAACTGTTTTTT.

This clone was seen a few times. The chain joins TRBV3-1 (or the pseudogene TRBV3-2) to TRBJ1-2, with D maybe TRBD1 (5 bases). Trimming stripped 3 bases from V and 1 base from J, with 12 bases between. The CDR3 sequence is 15 residues long. Germline V gene lookup returns CDR1 LGHDT and CDR2 YNNKEL (reference sequence). The CDR3 DNA reads TGTGCCAGCAGCCACTCGTACAGGCTTAACTATGGCTACACCTTC. Amino acid sequence: CASSHSYRLNYGYTF.

V is TRBV3-1 (or the pseudogene TRBV3-2) and J is TRBJ1-1; the match to TRBD1 covers 8 bases. J gave up 4 bases and V 4 bases, and 2 bases lay outside the gene matches. The CDR3 is 13 residues long. Germline V lookup: CDR1 LGHDT, CDR2 YNNKEL (reference sequence). The CDR3 DNA is TGTGCCAGCAGCCTCGACAGGGGCACTGAAGCTTTCTTT. It encodes CASSLDRGTEAFF.

J is TRBJ1-5 and V is TRBV28, with 8 bases fitting TRBD1. The germline gives CDR1 MDHEN, CDR2 SYDVKM. The ends lost 5 bases at V and 6 bases at J; junction bases unmatched: 12. The CDR3 is 16 residues long. CDR3 in amino acids: CASSPTQAGGGQPQHF. CDR3 nucleotide sequence: TGTGCCAGCAGTCCCACTCAAGCAGGGGGCGGTCAGCCCCAGCATTTT. Together with reference TRBV28 and TRBJ1-5, the CDR3 gives the full variable domain: DVKVTQSSRYLVKRTGEKVFLECVQDMDHENMFWYRQDPGLGLRLIYFSYDVKMKEKGDIPEGYSVSREKKERFSLILESASTNQTSMYLCASSPTQAGGGQPQHFGDGTRLSIL.

This chain connects TRBV30 to TRBJ2-3, with D perhaps TRBD2 (7 bases). V was clipped by 5 bases and J by 0 bases, with 9 bases between them. Germline values: CDR1 GTSNPN, CDR2 SVGIG (reference sequence). CDR3 size: 13 residues. CDR3 sequence (DNA): TGTGCCTGGGGGGGGGCCAGCACAGATACGCAGTATTTT. Protein sequence: CAWGGASTDTQYF. Together with reference TRBV30 and TRBJ2-3, the CDR3 gives the full variable domain: SQTIHQWPATLVQPVGSPLSLECTVEGTSNPNLYWYRQAAGRGLQLLFYSVGIGQISSEVPQNLSASRPQDRQFILSSKKLLLSDSGFYLCAWGGASTDTQYFGPGTRLTVL.

The chain has TRBV7-3 and TRBJ2-1; 7 nucleotides match TRBD2. The CDR3 is 12 amino acids. Germline loops: CDR1 SGHTA, CDR2 FQGTGA. The V and J ends lost 4 bases and 9 bases, in that order; junction bases with no gene match: 3. Written as DNA, the CDR3 is TGTGCCAGCAGCTCAACGGGGGGTGAGCAGTTCTTC. It codes for CASSSTGGEQFF. The full variable domain, completed using reference TRBV7-3 and TRBJ2-1, is GAGVSQTPSNKVTEKGKYVELRCDPISGHTALYWYRQSLGQGPEFLIYFQGTGAADDSGLPNDRFFAVRPEGSVSTLKIQRTERGDSAVYLCASSSTGGEQFFGPGTRLTVL.

CDR3 bases: TGTGCCAGCAGGATTAACGGGGCTGAAGCTTTCTTT. Residues: CASRINGAEAFF. This chain uses TRBV12-3 or TRBV12-4 with TRBJ1-1; no reliable D call. CDR3 length: 12 residues. V shed 6 bases and J shed 6 bases, with 11 bases lying between them.

This clone appeared a few times. The rearrangement joins TRBV29-1 to TRBJ1-1, with 9 bases that match TRBD1. The CDR3 length is 14 residues. Germline V gene lookup returns CDR1 SQVTM and CDR2 ANQGSEA. The junction had 4 bases not matched to a gene; V was cut back by 1 base and J by 4 bases. CDR3 nucleotides: TGCAGCGTTGAAGGGGGACAGGGACGCACTGAAGCTTTCTTT. It is translated as CSVEGGQGRTEAFF.

This chain joins TRBV7-9 and TRBJ2-2; 7 positions agree with TRBD1. The length of the CDR3 is 15 residues. The germline V gene has CDR1 SEHNR and CDR2 FQNEAQ (reference sequence). Losses at the gene ends were 4 bases for V and 5 bases for J; bases not matched to a gene: 7. This CDR3 reads CASSSQGRNTGELFF. The CDR3 region has the DNA TGTGCCAGCAGCTCACAGGGGCGGAATACCGGGGAGCTGTTTTTT.

V is TRBV6-1 and J is TRBJ1-5, with D uncertain. The CDR3 is made up of 13 amino acids. Germline V gene data show CDR1 as MNHNS and CDR2 as SASEGT. Trimming took off 2 bases at V and 5 bases at J, with 7 bases between the two ends. The CDR3 reads CASSENGYQPQHF. Here the CDR3 DNA reads TGTGCCAGCAGTGAAAACGGATATCAGCCCCAGCATTTT.

This clone has just one count. The V and J genes are TRBV6-5 and TRBJ2-3, with D possibly TRBD1 on 6 matching bases. The CDR3 covers 14 residues. CDR1 is MNHEY and CDR2 is SVGAGI in the germline V gene. With 5 bases removed from V and 2 bases from J, the gap between germline ends came to 11 bases. The CDR3 DNA sequence: TGTGCCAGCAGTAGACAGGTCCCCACAGATACGCAGTATTTT. It is translated as CASSRQVPTDTQYF.

This chain links TRBV11-2 with TRBJ1-3; D may be TRBD1 (5 bases). V was pared by 8 bases and J by 4 bases, with 21 bases between. The CDR3 is made up of 16 amino acids. The V gene's germline CDR1 is SGHAT and CDR2 FQNNGV. The CDR3 loop reads CASAKWVQAYGNTIYF. The CDR3 DNA sequence: TGTGCCAGCGCCAAGTGGGTACAGGCGTACGGAAACACCATATATTTT.

The chain joins TRBV5-1 to TRBJ1-1, with TRBD1 as a possible D gene (6 bases). The ends were cut back, 7 bases at V and 3 bases at J, with 28 bases in the middle. The germline V gene has CDR1 SGHRS and CDR2 YFSETQ. This CDR3 is 18 amino acids long. The CDR3 loop reads CASALGGANLRVDTEAFF. The CDR3 DNA reads as TGCGCCAGCGCTTTAGGGGGGGCGAATCTGAGGGTGGACACTGAAGCTTTCTTT. Filled out from reference TRBV5-1 and TRBJ1-1, the complete variable domain reads KAGVTQTPRYLIKTRGQQVTLSCSPISGHRSVSWYQQTPGQGLQFLFEYFSETQRNKGNFPGRFSGRQFSNSRSEMNVSTLELGDSALYLCASALGGANLRVDTEAFFGQGTRLTVV.

V usage is TRBV10-1 and J usage is TRBJ2-1; D unresolved. The CDR3 extends over 16 amino acids. The germline V and J ends were trimmed by 3 bases and 6 bases, with 18 bases remaining between them. The germline V gene encodes CDR1 WNHNN and CDR2 SYGVQD (reference sequence). CDR3 residues: CASSDIPAMGFNEQFF. CDR3 DNA: TGCGCCAGCAGTGATATTCCGGCGATGGGCTTCAATGAGCAGTTCTTC.

The V and J genes are TRBV2 and TRBJ2-5; D unresolved. The CDR3 is 14 residues long. The germline V and J ends were trimmed by 7 bases and 0 bases, with 12 bases remaining between them. The germline gives CDR1 SNHLY, CDR2 FYNNEI. In nucleotides, the CDR3 is TGTGCCAGCAAAAACCCGCGCGACCAAGAGACCCAGTACTTC. Its protein is CASKNPRDQETQYF. Based on the CDR3 plus reference TRBV2 and TRBJ2-5, the full variable domain is EPEVTQTPSHQVTQMGQEVILRCVPISNHLYFYWYRQILGQKVEFLVSFYNNEISEKSEIFDDQFSVERPDGSNFTLKIRSTKLEDSAMYFCASKNPRDQETQYFGPGTRLLVL.

The chain carries TRBV3-1 (or the pseudogene TRBV3-2) and TRBJ2-1, with no clear D. The CDR3 is 13 residues long. The V end was cut by 0 bases, the J end by 7 bases, with 7 bases between. CDR1 and CDR2 from the germline V gene are LGHDT and YNNKEL (reference sequence). The CDR3 DNA reads TGTGCCAGCAGCCAAGATCTGAGGAATGAGCAGTTCTTC. Its protein product is CASSQDLRNEQFF.

The gene calls are TRBV15 and TRBJ2-5, with D perhaps matching TRBD1 or TRBD2 (6 bases each). The CDR3 consists of 13 residues. V lost 0 bases to trimming and J lost 7 bases, with 9 bases between them. CDR1 is LNHNV and CDR2 is YYDKDF in the germline V gene (reference sequence). The CDR3 loop reads CATSREGGWTQYF. The CDR3 coding sequence is TGTGCCACCAGCAGAGAGGGGGGCTGGACCCAGTACTTC.

This chain uses TRBV6-5 with TRBJ1-5, with D hard to call. This CDR3 is 12 amino acids long. V lost 6 bases to trimming and J lost 5 bases, with 8 bases between them. Germline V gives CDR1 MNHEY, CDR2 SVGAGI. This CDR3 is CASSFRDQPQHF. CDR3 coding DNA: TGTGCCAGCAGCTTCAGAGATCAGCCCCAGCATTTT.

The chain couples TRBV6-6 to TRBJ1-5, with TRBD1 matching over 7 bases. The length of the CDR3 is 15 residues. Germline loops: CDR1 MNHNY, CDR2 SVGAGI (reference sequence). The junction had 5 bases not matched to a gene; V was cut back by 0 bases and J by 6 bases. This CDR3 reads CASSYSQGVGQPQHF. The CDR3 bases are TGTGCCAGCAGTTACTCGCAGGGGGTCGGTCAGCCCCAGCATTTT.

The V call is TRBV3-1 (or the pseudogene TRBV3-2), the J call TRBJ1-1, with D unclear. CDR3 length: 12 residues. V dropped 5 bases and J dropped 7 bases, with 11 bases sitting between them. CDR1 LGHDT and CDR2 YNNKEL come from the germline V gene (reference sequence). The CDR3 DNA is TGTGCCAGCAGCAACCAGGACGGTGAAGCTTTCTTT. It is translated as CASSNQDGEAFF.

The chain joins TRBV7-2 to TRBJ1-1; maybe TRBD1 (6 bases). The V and J ends lost 4 bases and 5 bases respectively, with 14 bases between them. Germline V gene sequence: CDR1 SGHTA, CDR2 FQGNSA. The CDR3 contains 14 residues. Written as DNA, the CDR3 is TGTGCCAGCAGCTCTAGACAGGAGGGGACTGAAGCTTTCTTT. This encodes CASSSRQEGTEAFF.